This section outlines one T cell receptor (beta chain) sequence together with its context. Antigen: not known. Germline CDR1 MDHEN, CDR2 SYDVKM. This CDR3 contains 15 residues. The trim removed 6 bases at V and 9 bases at J, leaving 12 bases unmatched. The PCR had 60 Vbeta and 13 Jbeta primers. Source study methods: Tens of millions of unique TCR beta chains, 9.5 million to 11 million of them shared, were counted by a later analysis. Sequencing used immunoSEQ multiplex PCR; TCRdb keeps in-frame clones, though not all of them. V and J calls and clone size are as listed in that table; D and trimming were resolved from the DNA. This table has 150,000 to 170,000 clones, approximately 74% appearing once. The entry originates in a study of cytomegalovirus exposure and HLA in healthy donors. Study-wide context: For the approximately 400 genotyped donors, approximately 83% fell within the Caucasian-associated ancestry cluster. Findings and limits, study-wide: A later analysis, which compared TCR beta chains of equal frequency, found the HLA-associated ones more clonally expanded.

The chain links TRBV28 to TRBJ2-2; TRBD1 agrees at 8 bases. The origin of this receptor is a man aged 30 to 45 in good health and CMV-seronegative. The material sequenced was PBMCs. The CDR3 protein is CASRPDRDLQRELFF. For the CDR3, the DNA is TGTGCCAGCAGACCGGACAGGGACCTGCAAAGGGAGCTGTTTTTT.